This T cell receptor (beta chain) was obtained from a study of cytomegalovirus exposure and HLA in healthy donors. Overall study: An analysis done earlier identified about 120 million unique TCR beta sequences from about 180 million T cells.

The germline V gene encodes CDR1 SGHRS and CDR2 YFSETQ. This CDR3 is built from 15 residues. V was pared by 3 bases and J by 5 bases, with 8 bases of the junction left unmatched. Study results and limitations: Reportedly, TCR beta sequences accurately predicted HLA-A and HLA-B alleles in most subjects. HLA alleles showed associations with 16,951 TCR beta sequences in a later analysis, at a 0.05 false discovery rate. The listing of some 170 TCR beta chains classed them as cytomegalovirus-associated.

A note on this clone: Its specificity is not known.

PCR primers comprised 60 Vbeta and 13 Jbeta primers. This table comes from immunoSEQ multiplex PCR, and its TCRdb copy is limited to in-frame clones, with some not included. The sample consists of 100,000 to 150,000 clones, around 76% of them appearing once. This TCR derives from a male donor in good health and CMV-seronegative. The chain is built from TRBV5-1 and TRBJ2-3, with 8 bases aligning to TRBD2. The sample consisted of PBMCs. The CDR3 bases are TGCGCCAGCAGCTCAAGCGGGGGAGGAAAAGATACGCAGTATTTT. Its protein is CASSSSGGGKDTQYF.